The source of this T cell receptor (beta chain) is a study of PD-L1 blockade in urothelial cancer. Study context: Male patients with bladder-origin urothelial cancer numbered about 85% of the 29. Counts from blood samples showed a median of 141,255 T cells.

The time point: peripheral blood 6 weeks after treatment start. Each patient supplied 1 to 8 pretreatment and on-treatment samples. The investigators introduced synthetic TCR analog templates into each PCR as spikes. Here immunoSEQ multiplex PCR was the method, and the copy in TCRdb shows in-frame clones only, minus some. There are approximately 40,000 clones in the sample; approximately 86% occur only once, and roughly a quarter lies in the top ten. This TCR came from a man between 60 and 70 years old with urothelial cancer. Source: PBMCs, taken around atezolizumab (anti-PD-L1) treatment.

The chain's CDR3 is CASSYNPLLPAQYF. The CDR3 region has the DNA TGTGCCAGCAGCTATAACCCTTTATTGCCGGCGCAGTATTTT. The J gene is TRBJ2-3, the V gene TRBV9; D is unresolved. The ends were cut back, 4 bases at V and 10 bases at J, with 19 bases in the middle. CDR1 and CDR2 from the germline V gene are SGDLS and YYNGEE. The CDR3 sequence is 14 residues long.